Each of the 10 T cell receptor beta chains below was sequenced from the same sample in a study of blood T cells in healthy people across ages. For the second PCR, which ran for about 7 to 12 cycles, a sample-barcoded 5' primer and a J-beta primer mix were used. TCRdb called the 5' RACE reads again in MiXCR, with one record for every CDR3 protein. The data hold about 1,600,000 distinct CDR3 sequences, with about 43% observed a single time. Sequencing was done on a sample of blood. These receptors came from a woman aged 18-29 years in good health.

This clonotype was observed a few times. V is TRBV12-3 or TRBV12-4 and J is TRBJ2-3; perhaps TRBD2 as D (6 bases). Trimming removed 5 bases from V and 2 bases from J, with 11 bases in between. This CDR3 has 14 residues. CDR3 protein: CASSKGLLTDTQYF. CDR3 bases: TGTGCCAGCAGTAAGGGACTTCTCACAGATACGCAGTATTTT.

This chain joins TRBV3-1 and TRBJ2-5; D may be TRBD1 or TRBD2 (6 bases each). The CDR3 totals 14 residues. Per the germline V gene, CDR1 is LGHDT and CDR2 is YNNKEL (reference sequence). Deletions cut 4 bases from V and 4 bases from J, with 13 bases between. This chain's CDR3 is CASSLQGGVETQYF. In nucleotides, the CDR3 is TGTGCCAGCAGCCTACAGGGAGGAGTAGAGACCCAGTACTTC.

The rearrangement links TRBV12-3 or TRBV12-4 to TRBJ1-1, with unresolved D. The germline V and J ends were trimmed by 6 bases and 3 bases, with 11 bases remaining between them. CDR3 length: 13 residues. In DNA, the CDR3 is TGTGCCAGCAGCCGGGTTGCGGACACTGAAGCTTTCTTT. Its protein product is CASSRVADTEAFF.

There are a few counts of this clonotype. The chain is built from TRBV5-1 and TRBJ2-1; 13 bases agree with TRBD2. Per the germline V gene, CDR1 is SGHRS and CDR2 is YFSETQ. Unmatched junction bases numbered 22, after V lost 4 bases and J lost 6 bases. The CDR3 loop spans 21 amino acids. CDR3 loop: CASSPVLKLAGGTLPTNEQFF. The DNA of the CDR3 is TGCGCCAGCAGCCCCGTTTTAAAACTAGCGGGGGGGACTCTACCAACCAATGAGCAGTTCTTC.

Turning to this clonotype: One end of the junction does not line up with germline, which may come from a read error. CDR3 sequence reads: CASREEGVSSYGYTF. For the CDR3, the DNA is TGTGCCAGCAGGGAAGAGGGGGTTTCTAGCTATGGCTACACCTTC. The chain couples TRBV2 to TRBJ1-2, with TRBD1 as a possible D gene (6 bases). This CDR3 is built from 15 residues. Germline V gives CDR1 SNHLY, CDR2 FYNNEI.

The V call is TRBV5-1, the J call TRBJ2-7; 7 bases map to TRBD1. The CDR3 sequence is 17 residues long. V gave up 4 bases and J gave up 5 bases; unmatched junction bases: 18. Looked up from germline, CDR1 is SGHRS and CDR2 is YFSETQ. CDR3 bases: TGCGCCAGCAGCCCCAATACGGCCGGGACAGCGCTCCACGAGCAGTACTTC. This codes for CASSPNTAGTALHEQYF. Full variable domain (remainder filled in from reference TRBV5-1 and TRBJ2-7): KAGVTQTPRYLIKTRGQQVTLSCSPISGHRSVSWYQQTPGQGLQFLFEYFSETQRNKGNFPGRFSGRQFSNSRSEMNVSTLELGDSALYLCASSPNTAGTALHEQYFGPGTRLTVT.

On this clonotype: A clone one base away is much larger, so this may be a read error. The chain carries TRBV21-1 and TRBJ2-5. TRBV21-1 is recorded as a pseudogene. This CDR3 has 11 residues. CDR3 in amino acids: CASSKVETQYF. Here the CDR3 DNA reads TGTGCCAGCAGCAAAGTAGAGACCCAGTACTTC.

This clonotype was observed a few times. The genes are TRBV9 and TRBJ2-5; 10 nucleotides agree with TRBD2. The DNA end is more similar to TRBJ2-7, so the J call may be wrong. This CDR3 comprises 15 residues. CDR1 and CDR2 from the germline V gene are SGDLS and YYNGEE. CDR3 in amino acids: CASSVAGLASHEQYF. The DNA of the CDR3 is TGTGCCAGCAGCGTAGCGGGACTAGCGAGCCACGAGCAGTACTTC.

This clonotype was detected once. The rearrangement joins TRBV4-1 to TRBJ1-3, with D possibly TRBD1 on 5 matching bases. V lost 4 bases, J lost 4 bases, and 14 bases lay in between. CDR1 MGHRA and CDR2 YSYEKL come from the germline V gene. The CDR3 is 15 residues long. The CDR3 DNA follows: TGCGCCAGCAGCCTTACTCAGGGTTCAGGAAACACCATATATTTT. This sequence encodes CASSLTQGSGNTIYF.

V and J are TRBV2 and TRBJ1-6; 8 bases line up with TRBD1. This CDR3 contains 15 residues. V shed 4 bases, J shed 9 bases, and the junction held 8 bases outside the gene matches. Germline values: CDR1 SNHLY, CDR2 FYNNEI. This chain's CDR3 is CASSATGARGSPLHF. The DNA of the CDR3 is TGTGCCAGCAGTGCGACAGGGGCTAGGGGTTCACCCCTCCACTTT.